Sequencing of this T cell receptor (beta chain) was carried out in a study of blood T cell repertoires in COVID-19. Study-wide background: Samples of COVID-19 (acute and convalescent) were obtained from the United States, Italy and Spain. Sample material is recorded as cDNA or gDNA derived from T cells, B-cell-depleted T cells, or PBMCs.

The CDR3 is made up of 10 amino acids. Per germline, CDR1 SGHNT and CDR2 YYREEE (reference sequence). Per the original data handling: Using reference gene primer amplification, nucleated cell counts were estimated. Method: immunoSEQ multiplex PCR; TCRdb's copy keeps in-frame clones and lacks some. V, J and clone size are taken as reported in that table, and D and trimming were inferred from the DNA itself. The sample comprises around 81,000 clones, roughly 78% of which are singletons, and approximately 7.3% rests with the top ten. Notes on this clone: At one end, the junction sequence differs from germline, possibly due to a read error.

The chain couples TRBV5-4 to TRBJ2-7; no definite D call. The sequencing input was peripheral blood. This receptor was taken from a human donor in a cohort sampled during active COVID-19. CDR3 sequence: CAERSNEQYF. The CDR3 nucleotides read TGTGCCGAGCGCTCCAACGAGCAGTACTTC.